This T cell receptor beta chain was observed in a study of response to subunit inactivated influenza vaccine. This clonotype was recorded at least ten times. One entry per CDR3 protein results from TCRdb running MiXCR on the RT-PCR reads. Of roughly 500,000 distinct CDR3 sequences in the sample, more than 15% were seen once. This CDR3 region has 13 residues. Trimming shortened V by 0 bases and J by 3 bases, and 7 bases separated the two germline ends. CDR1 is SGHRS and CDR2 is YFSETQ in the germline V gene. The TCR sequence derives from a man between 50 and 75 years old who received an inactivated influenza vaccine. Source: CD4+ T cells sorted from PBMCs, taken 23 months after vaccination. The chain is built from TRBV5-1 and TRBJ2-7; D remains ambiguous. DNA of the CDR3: TGCGCCAGCAGCTTGGGTACTTTCTACGAGCAGTACTTC. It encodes CASSLGTFYEQYF.